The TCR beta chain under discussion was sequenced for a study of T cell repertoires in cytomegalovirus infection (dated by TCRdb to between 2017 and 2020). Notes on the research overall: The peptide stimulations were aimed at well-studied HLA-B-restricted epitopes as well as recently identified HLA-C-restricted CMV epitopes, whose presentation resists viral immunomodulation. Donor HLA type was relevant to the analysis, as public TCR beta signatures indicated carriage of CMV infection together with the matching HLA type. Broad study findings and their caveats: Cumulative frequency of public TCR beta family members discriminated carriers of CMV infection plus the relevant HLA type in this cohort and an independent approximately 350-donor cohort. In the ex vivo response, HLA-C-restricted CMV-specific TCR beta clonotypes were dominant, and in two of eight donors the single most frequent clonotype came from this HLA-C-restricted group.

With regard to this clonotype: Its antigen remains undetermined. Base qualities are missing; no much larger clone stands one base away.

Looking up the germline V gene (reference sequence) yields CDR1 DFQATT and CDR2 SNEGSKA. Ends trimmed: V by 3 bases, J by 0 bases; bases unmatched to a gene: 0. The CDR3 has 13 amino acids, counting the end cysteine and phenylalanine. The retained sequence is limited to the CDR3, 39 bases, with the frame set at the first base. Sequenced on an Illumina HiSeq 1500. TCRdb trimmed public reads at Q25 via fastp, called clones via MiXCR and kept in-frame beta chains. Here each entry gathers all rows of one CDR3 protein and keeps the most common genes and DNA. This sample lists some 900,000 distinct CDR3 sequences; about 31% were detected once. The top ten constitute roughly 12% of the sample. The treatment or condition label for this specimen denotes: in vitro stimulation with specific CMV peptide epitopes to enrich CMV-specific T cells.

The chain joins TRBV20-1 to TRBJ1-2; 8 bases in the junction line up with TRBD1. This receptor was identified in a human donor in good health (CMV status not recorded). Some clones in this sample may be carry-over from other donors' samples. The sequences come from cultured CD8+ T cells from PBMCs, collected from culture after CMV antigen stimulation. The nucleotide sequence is TGCAGTGCTAGGGGACAGGCTAACTATGGCTACACCTTC. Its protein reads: CSARGQANYGYTF.